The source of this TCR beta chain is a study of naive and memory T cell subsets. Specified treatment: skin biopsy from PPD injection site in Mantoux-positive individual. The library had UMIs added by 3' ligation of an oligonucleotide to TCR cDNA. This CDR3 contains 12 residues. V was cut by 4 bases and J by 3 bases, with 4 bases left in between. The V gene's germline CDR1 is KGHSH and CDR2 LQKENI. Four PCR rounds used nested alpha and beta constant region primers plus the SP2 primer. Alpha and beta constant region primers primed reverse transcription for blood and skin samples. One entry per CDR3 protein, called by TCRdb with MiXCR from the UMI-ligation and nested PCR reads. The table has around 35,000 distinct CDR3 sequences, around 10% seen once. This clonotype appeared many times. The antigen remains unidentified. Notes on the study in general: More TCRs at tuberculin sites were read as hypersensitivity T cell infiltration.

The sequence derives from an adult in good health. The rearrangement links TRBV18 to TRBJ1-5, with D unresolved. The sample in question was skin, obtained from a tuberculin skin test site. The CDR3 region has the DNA TGTGCCAGCTCACGGGACAATCAGCCCCAGCATTTT. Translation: CASSRDNQPQHF.